Listed below are T cell receptor beta chains from one sample, sequenced in a study of blood T cells in healthy people across ages. TCRdb itself ran the 5' RACE reads through MiXCR, one entry per CDR3 protein. The profile shows 1.5 million to 2 million distinct CDR3 sequences, roughly 50% of them singletons. The sample consisted of blood. These receptors all come from a woman in her thirties or forties in good health. Each CDR3 is given with its conserved first and last residue. The D gene is left open where the match is weak. Expanded clones get a size class; other rows say once, few or many, or leave the size out.

CSVPPAGRSSYNEQFF TGCAGCGTCCCTCCCGCCGGGCGGAGCTCCTACAATGAGCAGTTCTTC NA TRBV29-1 few TRBJ2-1
CASSFGPLSGANVLTF TGCGCCAGCAGCTTCGGGCCCCTCTCTGGGGCCAACGTCCTGACTTTC NA TRBV5-1 few TRBJ2-6
CAISERGSSNYGYTF TGTGCCATCAGTGAGAGAGGGAGCTCAAACTATGGCTACACCTTC NA TRBV10-3 NA TRBJ1-2
CASRPLVTDTQYF TGTGCCAGCAGGCCCCTAGTCACAGATACGCAGTATTTT NA TRBV27 NA TRBJ2-3
CASSHRRDYGYTF TGCGCCAGCAGCCATCGCAGGGACTATGGCTACACCTTC NA TRBV4-1 few TRBJ1-2
CASSLPGQGTHNEQFF TGTGCCAGCAGCCTACCGGGACAGGGGACACACAATGAGCAGTTCTTC TRBD1 TRBV11-2 NA TRBJ2-1
CASSRDGRGDTQYF TGTGCCAGCAGTAGGGACGGTAGAGGGGATACGCAGTATTTT NA TRBV2 few TRBJ2-3
CASSHGLAGIADTQYF TGTGCCAGCAGCCATGGACTAGCGGGGATTGCAGATACGCAGTATTTT TRBD2 TRBV5-8 few TRBJ2-3
CSVEAPGSSYERYF TGCAGCGTTGAAGCCCCGGGCAGCTCCTACGAGCGGTACTTC NA TRBV29-1 NA TRBJ2-7
CASSTQGSKQFF TGTGCCAGCAGCACACAGGGGTCTAAGCAGTTCTTC TRBD1 TRBV7-3 NA TRBJ2-1
CASSYRGGFKNIQYF TGTGCCAGCAGTTACAGGGGGGGGTTCAAAAACATTCAGTACTTC NA TRBV6-5 few TRBJ2-4
CASSGLAGGGRYF TGTGCCAGCAGTGGACTAGCGGGGGGAGGTCGGTACTTC TRBD2 TRBV6-2/TRBV6-3 NA TRBJ2-5
CASSLAGTGGQGYTF TGTGCCAGCAGCTTGGCCGGGACAGGGGGACAGGGCTACACCTTC TRBD1 TRBV28 NA TRBJ1-2
CASSQAGQGSGANVLTF TGTGCCAGCAGCCAAGCGGGACAGGGCTCTGGGGCCAACGTCCTGACTTTC TRBD1 TRBV4-2 NA TRBJ2-6
CASSTPGQGAGYEQYF TGTGCCAGCAGTACCCCCGGACAGGGGGCTGGATACGAGCAGTACTTC TRBD1 TRBV6-1 NA TRBJ2-7
CASSQVGRVHQETQYF TGTGCCAGCAGTCAGGTCGGGAGGGTACACCAAGAGACCCAGTACTTC TRBD2 TRBV6-5 NA TRBJ2-5
CASSQAIRGFGANVLTF TGTGCCAGCAGCCAAGCGATCAGGGGATTTGGGGCCAACGTCCTGACTTTC NA TRBV3-1 NA TRBJ2-6
CASSRDKGQETQYF TGTGCCAGCAGTCGGGACAAGGGCCAAGAGACCCAGTACTTC NA TRBV2 many TRBJ2-5
CASSETGLGQYF TGTGCCAGCAGTGAAACCGGACTAGGGCAGTACTTC TRBD2 TRBV6-1 NA TRBJ2-4
CASRARSPGNTEAFF TGTGCCAGCAGAGCTCGGAGTCCGGGGAACACTGAAGCTTTCTTT NA TRBV2 NA TRBJ1-1
CASASIGGYTF TGTGCCAGCGCGTCGATCGGCGGCTACACCTTC NA TRBV6-5 NA TRBJ1-2
CASSIQSSWETQYF TGTGCCAGCAGCATCCAGAGTTCCTGGGAGACCCAGTACTTC NA TRBV7-2 NA TRBJ2-5
CASSPSGGVRETQYF TGCGCCAGCAGCCCATCTGGCGGGGTCAGAGAGACCCAGTACTTC NA TRBV4-3 few TRBJ2-5
CASSYNILAGGPVGSDTQYF TGTGCCAGCAGCTACAACATTCTAGCGGGGGGGCCCGTTGGATCAGATACGCAGTATTTT TRBD2 TRBV28 NA TRBJ2-3
CASHGQTPYNSPLHF TGTGCCAGCCACGGACAGACACCCTATAATTCACCCCTCCACTTT NA TRBV6-5 NA TRBJ1-6
CASSYSGGGQSNEQYF TGTGCCAGCAGTTACAGTGGCGGGGGTCAGAGCAACGAGCAGTACTTC TRBD2 TRBV6-2/TRBV6-3 few TRBJ2-7
CASRLAGGRSSYNEQFF TGCGCCAGCCGGCTAGCGGGGGGGAGGAGCTCCTACAATGAGCAGTTCTTC TRBD2 TRBV5-1 once TRBJ2-1
CASSNVAGPETQYF TGTGCCAGCAGCAATGTCGCAGGGCCGGAGACCCAGTACTTC NA TRBV6-1 few TRBJ2-5
CASSRDRTDCEQYF TGCGCCAGCAGCAGGGACAGGACGGATTGCGAGCAGTACTTC TRBD1 TRBV5-1 few TRBJ2-7
CASSEVGTGANVLTF TGTGCCAGCAGTGAAGTGGGGACTGGGGCCAACGTCCTGACTTTC NA TRBV6-1 NA TRBJ2-6
CASSPRDRTYEQYF TGTGCCAGCAGCCCCCGGGACAGGACCTACGAGCAGTACTTC TRBD1 TRBV7-2 many TRBJ2-7
CSAGGAGGETQYF TGCAGTGCCGGCGGAGCGGGAGGAGAGACCCAGTACTTC TRBD2 TRBV20-1 NA TRBJ2-5
CASSKTWKGQETQYF TGTGCCAGCAGCAAAACATGGAAGGGCCAAGAGACCCAGTACTTC NA TRBV27 NA TRBJ2-5
CASSPKGTGQRIQYF TGTGCCAGCAGCCCAAAGGGGACAGGCCAGAGGATTCAGTACTTC TRBD1 TRBV2 NA TRBJ2-5
CASSSAGARYGYTF TGTGCCAGCAGCTCCGCCGGGGCTCGCTATGGCTACACCTTC NA TRBV7-9 few TRBJ1-2
CSARDVREKETQYF TGCAGTGCTAGAGATGTACGGGAAAAAGAGACCCAGTACTTC NA TRBV20-1 NA TRBJ2-5
CATSDLQGGTYNEQFF TGTGCCACCAGTGATTTGCAGGGGGGGACCTACAATGAGCAGTTCTTC NA TRBV24-1 NA TRBJ2-1
CASSQDRRWVVTDTQYF TGCGCCAGCAGCCAAGACAGACGGTGGGTAGTCACAGATACGCAGTATTTT NA TRBV4-3 NA TRBJ2-3
CASSEGDRDTGELFF TGTGCCAGCAGTGAGGGAGACAGGGACACCGGGGAGCTGTTTTTT TRBD1 TRBV25-1 NA TRBJ2-2
CSVEGQGKNEQFF TGCAGCGTTGAAGGACAGGGGAAGAATGAGCAGTTCTTC TRBD1 TRBV29-1 NA TRBJ2-1
CASSEAGRVPYNEQFF TGTGCCAGCAGTGAAGCAGGCAGGGTCCCCTACAATGAGCAGTTCTTC NA TRBV2 NA TRBJ2-1